Detailed here is one T cell receptor beta chain. The target antigen is unknown. This specimen belongs to a study of OX40 agonist ivuxolimab in advanced cancers. In the study overall: The eligibility criteria allowed prior anti-PD-1, anti-PD-L1 or anti-CTLA-4 therapy, and 40% had some.

Study conclusions and caveats: At 0.1 to 3.0 mg/kg, CD4+ and CD8+ blood T cells expanded clonally by week 6. Expanded peripheral T-cell antigen specificity went undetermined. Some patients without response likewise showed low normalized clonal expansion.

TCRdb's table, derived via immunoSEQ multiplex PCR, lists solely in-frame clones and lacks some. This repertoire shows about 15,000 clones, 91% found once; its top ten account for around 25%. The specimen comprised CD4+ or CD8+ T cells sorted from blood, sampled in a trial of the OX40 agonist ivuxolimab. This sequence was found in an adult with an advanced solid tumor such as melanoma, head and neck, liver or kidney cancer.

The CDR3 nucleotides are TGTGCCAGTACCACTAGCGGGAGTTGGAATGAGCAGTTCTTC. Translated: CASTTSGSWNEQFF. The rearrangement links TRBV19 to TRBJ2-1, with 11 bases matching TRBD2. The CDR3 covers 14 residues. Germline CDR1 and CDR2: LNHDA and SQIVND (reference sequence). Trimming cost V 7 bases and J 7 bases; bases outside gene matches: 6.